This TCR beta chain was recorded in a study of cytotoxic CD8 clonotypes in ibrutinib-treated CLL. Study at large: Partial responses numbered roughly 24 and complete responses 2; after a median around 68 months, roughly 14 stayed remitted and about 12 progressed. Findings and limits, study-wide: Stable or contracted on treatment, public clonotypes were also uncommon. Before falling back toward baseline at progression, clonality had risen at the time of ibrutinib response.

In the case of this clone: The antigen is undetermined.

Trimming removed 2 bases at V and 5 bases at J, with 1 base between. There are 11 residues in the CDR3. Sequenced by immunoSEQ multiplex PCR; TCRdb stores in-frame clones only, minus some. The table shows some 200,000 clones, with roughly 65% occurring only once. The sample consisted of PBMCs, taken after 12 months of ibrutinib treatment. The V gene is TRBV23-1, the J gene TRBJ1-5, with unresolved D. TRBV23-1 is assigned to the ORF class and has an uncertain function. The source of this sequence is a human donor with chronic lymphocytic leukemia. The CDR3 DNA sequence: TGCGCCAGCAGTCAACATCAGCCCCAGCATTTT. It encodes CASSQHQPQHF.